This TCR beta chain was profiled in a study of blood T cell repertoires in COVID-19 (TCRdb year 2020). Regarding the study in general: Samples from collaborators originated in the United States, Italy and Spain and spanned both the acute and convalescent phases of COVID-19. The prospective study material was composed of cDNA or gDNA derived from T cells, B-cell-depleted T cells, or PBMCs. Where available, HLA class I and class II types were obtained from metadata supplied by the sample provider rather than from assay-based typing. A de-identified subject ID, COVID-19 status, age in years and sex were almost always included in the sample metadata. Deeply sampled blood TCRbeta repertoires from subjects exposed to, actively infected with, or recovered from COVID-19 were included in the dataset. The samples were drawn from the first 160 participants of the ongoing ImmuneRACE study and from 1,200 or so subjects provided by 6 global collaborators. The repertoires were released in a freely available public database intended as a resource for research on the immune response to SARS-CoV-2. The research as a whole found: The quantity of clinical and demographic metadata differed by source and by participant and was supplied without curation.

The immunoSEQ Assay, a bias-controlled multiplex PCR, was used to amplify TCRbeta CDR3 regions from genomic DNA. Per the authors' processing: The number of nucleated cells in each sample was estimated from the amplification of reference gene primers within the assay. Sequence reads were collapsed and filtered to measure the absolute abundance of every unique TCRbeta CDR3 rearrangement. For each sample, productive Simpson clonality was calculated by taking the square root of Simpson's diversity index across productive rearrangements. TCRdb retrieved this table from immuneACCESS and kept in-frame rearrangements only. Not all clones are present; in checked studies, unresolved V genes account for under half, and no reason is known for the remainder. The V and J calls and the clone size are those of that table, but D and trimming were determined from the DNA. This sample comprises approximately 240,000 clones, just over 90% of them detected only once. Together, the top ten hold around 2% of the sample.

This clone was found once. Its recognized antigen is unknown. Base qualities are missing; no much larger clone stands one base away. Clipping removes 5 bases from V and 2 bases from J, with 9 as the unmatched junction base count. The CDR3 holds 15 amino acids from the cysteine to the phenylalanine. Only CDR3 DNA is held: 45 bases, read in frame from base 1. Taken from the germline V gene, the CDR1 and CDR2 loops are SGHNT and YENEEA. Participants in the prospective study were aged roughly 18 to 90 years, lived in more than 20 United States geographic areas, and enrolled through a virtual design. In the prospective study, cohorts were assigned on the basis of participant-reported clinical history obtained from a screening survey and a study questionnaire. For ImmuneRACE Cohort 3, a participant was defined as recovered based on two consecutive negative NP/OP PCR tests, clearance by a healthcare professional, or resolution of symptoms. Mobile phlebotomists in the prospective study collected whole blood, serum and a nasopharyngeal or oropharyngeal swab from every participant. Participants in the prospective study had the option to provide additional blood draws and questionnaires over an approximately 2-month period. Prospective study blood samples were shipped either frozen or at room temperature before DNA extraction.

The receptor was derived from a woman aged 18-29 years who had recovered from COVID-19. In this chain, TRBV11-3 is recombined with TRBJ2-7; 7 junctional bases match TRBD1. The sequenced sample was PBMCs or T cells enriched from blood (not recorded which). The sequenced DNA is TGTGCCAGCAGCAAAGGGACAGTCATGACCTACGAGCAGTACTTC. Translated, it reads CASSKGTVMTYEQYF.